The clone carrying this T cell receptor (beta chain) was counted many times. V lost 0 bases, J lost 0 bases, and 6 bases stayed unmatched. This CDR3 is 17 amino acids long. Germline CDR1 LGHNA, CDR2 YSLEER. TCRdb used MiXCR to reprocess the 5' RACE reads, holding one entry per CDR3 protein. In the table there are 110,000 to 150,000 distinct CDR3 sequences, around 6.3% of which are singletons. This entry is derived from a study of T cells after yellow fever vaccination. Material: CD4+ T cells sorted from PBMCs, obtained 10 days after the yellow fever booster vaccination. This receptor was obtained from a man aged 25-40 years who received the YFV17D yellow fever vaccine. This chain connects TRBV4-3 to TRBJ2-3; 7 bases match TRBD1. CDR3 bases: TGCGCCAGCAGCCAAGAAGTCGTGGACAGGAGCACAGATACGCAGTATTTT. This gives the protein CASSQEVVDRSTDTQYF.